This T cell receptor (beta chain) is drawn from a study of blood T cell repertoires in COVID-19. The overall study: Researchers got acute and convalescent COVID-19 samples from the United States, Italy and Spain. From T cells, B-cell-depleted T cells, or PBMCs came the material, which was cDNA or gDNA.

Clones were read by immunoSEQ multiplex PCR, and TCRdb kept only the in-frame ones, dropping some. The sample includes some 200,000 clones, roughly 84% of them seen just once. The count of this clone is one. Looked up from germline, CDR1 is MGHRA and CDR2 is YSYEKL. The CDR3 is 15 residues long. V was pared by 2 bases and J by 0 bases, with 8 bases between. Assignments of participants to cohorts depended upon their own reported clinical history. The sequencing input was PBMCs or T cells enriched from blood (not recorded which). The rearrangement joins TRBV4-1 to TRBJ1-5; D is ambiguous. The sequence was obtained from a man aged 35 to 55 who had recovered from COVID-19. For the CDR3, the DNA is TGCGCCAGCAGCCAATACATAAATAGCAATCAGCCCCAGCATTTT. Translated: CASSQYINSNQPQHF.